This is a list of T cell receptor beta chains from one sample in a study of shared clonotypes between healthy human individuals. Sequenced by immunoSEQ multiplex PCR; TCRdb stores in-frame clones only, minus some. The sample consists of roughly 500,000 clones, about four fifths of them appearing once. Sequencing was done on a sample of PBMCs. Receptor source: a woman aged 35 to 49 in good health. Some clones in this sample may be carry-over from other donors' samples. The CDR3 runs from the conserved cysteine through the conserved F or W.

TRBV6-1,13,CASSEGLEGEQFF
TRBV5-1,15,CASSLTAGSSYEQYF
TRBV7-9,14,CASSFKTSTGELFF
TRBV18,14,CASSVGGVDAEAFF
TRBV9,14,CASSVDGNGDTQYF
TRBV2,15,CASNRESSYNSPLHF
TRBV30,15,CAWSSGLSSYNEQFF
TRBV5-1,14,CASSRAGGEETQYF
TRBV6-1,15,CASSSTGGGNTEAFF
TRBV30,13,CAWSLSESYEQYF
TRBV5-8,14,CASSLQQHSYEQYF
TRBV7-9,19,CASSLGTSGSRSVGNEQFF
TRBV4-3,16,CASSRTGTSTSYEQYF
TRBV19,12,CASSLLGFEQYF
TRBV6-6,12,CASSPTGDTQYF
TRBV6-4,15,CASSDSRTGGNEQFF
TRBV28,19,CASRPPVGLAGEHTGELFF
TRBV5-1,15,CASSLTGAGGNTIYF
TRBV11-1,12,CASSLALGAAFF
TRBV7-9,19,CASSLARGDRVYGANVLTF
TRBV29-1,13,CSVVIVDRETQYF
TRBV19,15,CASSPGRAAPYEQYF
TRBV7-2,16,CASSLAVVGARETQYF
TRBV29-1,12,CSTDSGYETQYF
TRBV5-1,15,CASSLLRGANYGYTF
TRBV2,14,CASSAYGTDQPQHF
TRBV6-4,13,CASSDREGDIQYF
TRBV10-1,15,CATYPPGGSTDTQYF
TRBV6-5,15,CASSTRGRAPDTQYF
TRBV29-1,13,CSAVAGGSDTQYF
TRBV5-5,15,CASSPSGGTGIEQYF
TRBV28,11,CASSPTLEQFF
TRBV7-2,14,CASSPGHGNQPQHF
TRBV6-5,15,CASSYGLASSYEQYF
TRBV6-6,15,CASSYGTGRNTEAFF
TRBV20-1,11,CSTTLNTEAFF
TRBV28,15,CASSPPRGSNQPQHF
TRBV7-2,13,CASSSTGSDEQYF
TRBV7-9,15,CASSLAGQGSYEQYF
TRBV30,12,CAWSRQGAEAFF
TRBV28,14,CASSLGGGGEKLFF
TRBV27,16,CASSLSWTASGNTIYF
TRBV4-1,17,CASSQPPTGRSINEQFF
TRBV19,16,CASSISGGIGNQPQHF
TRBV18,18,CASSPFAPPMLTGNTIYF
TRBV19,21,CASSLVPGTSGLMSSYNEQFF
TRBV4-1,15,CASSQEAIRTDTQYF
TRBV5-4,15,CASSGQGGNTGELFF
TRBV7-9,16,CASFQGPISSYNEQFF
TRBV12-2,16,CASRLSLAGGSYEQYF
TRBV27,9,CASKGTQYF